Many counts were recorded for the clone carrying this T cell receptor beta chain. Its antigen remains unknown. The CDR3 extends 3 residues past the end of the read, so its final part is completed from the germline J gene. The sample comes from a study of T cell clonality in common variable immunodeficiency. This CDR3 has 14 residues. Germline CDR1 SGHTA, CDR2 FQGNSA. Trimming cost V 5 bases and J 4 bases; bases outside gene matches: 6. Sequencing input was equivalent genomic DNA from CVID and controls. Profiling relied on immunoSEQ multiplex PCR, and the TCRdb table lists in-frame clones only, not all of them. This sample shows tens of thousands of clones and no singletons; about 1% rests with the ten largest. The study's findings and limits: CVID subjects had higher TCRbeta clonality than healthy controls, most marked in about a third. CVID patient heterogeneity limited repertoire-clinical complication correlations. CVID subjects shared fewer TCRbeta clones than healthy controls did.

The J gene is TRBJ2-5, the V gene TRBV7-2; 8 positions agree with TRBD1. The TCR comes from a person between 18 and 75 years old in good health. Material for sequencing was peripheral blood mononuclear cells. CDR3 DNA (partial): TGTGCCAGCAGCGGACAGGGACCGAGAGAGACC. Protein: CASSGQGPRET. The CDR3 in full is CASSGQGPRETQYF.